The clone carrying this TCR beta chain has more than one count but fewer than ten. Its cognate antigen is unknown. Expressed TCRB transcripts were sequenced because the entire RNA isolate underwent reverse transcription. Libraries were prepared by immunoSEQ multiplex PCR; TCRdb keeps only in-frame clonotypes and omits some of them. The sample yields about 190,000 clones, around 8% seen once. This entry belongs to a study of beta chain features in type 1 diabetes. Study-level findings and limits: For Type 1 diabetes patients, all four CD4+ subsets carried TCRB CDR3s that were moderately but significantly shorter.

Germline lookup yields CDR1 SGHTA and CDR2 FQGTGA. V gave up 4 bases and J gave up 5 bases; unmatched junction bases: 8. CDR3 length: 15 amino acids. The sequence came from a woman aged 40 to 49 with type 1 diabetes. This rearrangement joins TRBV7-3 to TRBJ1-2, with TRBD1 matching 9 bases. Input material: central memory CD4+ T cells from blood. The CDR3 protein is CASSYAGTGKYGYTF. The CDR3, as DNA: TGTGCCAGCAGCTACGCCGGGACAGGGAAATATGGCTACACCTTC.